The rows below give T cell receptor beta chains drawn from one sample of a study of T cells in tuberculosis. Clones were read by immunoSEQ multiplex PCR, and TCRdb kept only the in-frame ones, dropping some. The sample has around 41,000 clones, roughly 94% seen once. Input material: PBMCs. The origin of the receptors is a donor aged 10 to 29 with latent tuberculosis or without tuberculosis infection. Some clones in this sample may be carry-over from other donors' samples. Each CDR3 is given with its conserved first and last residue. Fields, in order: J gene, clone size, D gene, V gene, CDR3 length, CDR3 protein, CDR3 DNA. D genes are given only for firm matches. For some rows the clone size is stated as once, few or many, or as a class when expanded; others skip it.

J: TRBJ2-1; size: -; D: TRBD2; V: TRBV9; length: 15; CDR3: CASSVRLAEYNEQFF; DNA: TGTGCCAGCAGCGTACGGCTAGCGGAATACAATGAGCAGTTCTTC
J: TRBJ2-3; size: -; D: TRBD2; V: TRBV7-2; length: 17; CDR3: CASSPGLASRWGDTQYF; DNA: TGTGCCAGCAGCCCTGGACTAGCGTCCCGGTGGGGAGATACGCAGTATTTT
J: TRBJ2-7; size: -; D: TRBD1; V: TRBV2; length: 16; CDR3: CASSGPGTGGLYEQYF; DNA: TGTGCCAGCTCAGGTCCCGGGACAGGGGGTCTCTACGAGCAGTACTTC
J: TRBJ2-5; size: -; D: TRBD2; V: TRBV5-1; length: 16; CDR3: CASSTTSGRAEETQYF; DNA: TGCGCCAGCAGCACTACTAGCGGGAGGGCCGAAGAGACCCAGTACTTC
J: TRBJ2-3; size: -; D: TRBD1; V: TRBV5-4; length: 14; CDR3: CASSHDRGTDTQYF; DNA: TGTGCCAGCAGTCACGACAGGGGGACAGATACGCAGTATTTT
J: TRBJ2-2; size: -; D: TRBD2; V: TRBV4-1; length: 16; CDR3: CASSRSGEYVTGELFF; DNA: TGCGCCAGCAGCCGTAGCGGGGAGTATGTCACCGGGGAGCTGTTTTTT
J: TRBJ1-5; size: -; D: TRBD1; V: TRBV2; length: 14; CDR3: CANSGTGDNQPQHF; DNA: TGTGCCAACTCCGGGACAGGCGACAATCAGCCCCAGCATTTT
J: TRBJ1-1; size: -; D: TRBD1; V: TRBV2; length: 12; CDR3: CATEGAGTEAFF; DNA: TGTGCCACCGAGGGGGCTGGCACTGAAGCTTTCTTT
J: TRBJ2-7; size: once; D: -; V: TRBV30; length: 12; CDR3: CAWSFRFYEQYF; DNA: TGTGCCTGGAGTTTCAGGTTCTACGAGCAGTACTTC
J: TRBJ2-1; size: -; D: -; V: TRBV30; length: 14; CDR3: CAWTRLASYNEQFF; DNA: TGTGCCTGGACTCGGCTAGCGAGCTACAATGAGCAGTTCTTC
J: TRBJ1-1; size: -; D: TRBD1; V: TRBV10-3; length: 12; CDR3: CAISGGNTEAFF; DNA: TGTGCCATCTCAGGGGGGAACACTGAAGCTTTCTTT
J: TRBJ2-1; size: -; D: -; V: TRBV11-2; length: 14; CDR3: CASSLVGGIDEQFF; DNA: TGTGCCAGCAGCTTAGTAGGAGGAATAGATGAGCAGTTCTTC
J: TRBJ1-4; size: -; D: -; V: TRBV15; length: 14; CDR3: CATSQLFTGEKLFF; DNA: TGTGCCACCAGCCAACTTTTCACCGGTGAAAAACTGTTTTTT
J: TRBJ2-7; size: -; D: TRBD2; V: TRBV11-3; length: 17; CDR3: CASSLGAGTSGTYEQYF; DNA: TGTGCCAGCAGCTTAGGGGCCGGGACTAGCGGGACCTACGAGCAGTACTTC
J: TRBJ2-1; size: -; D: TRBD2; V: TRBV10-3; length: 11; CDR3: CASLWGGEQFF; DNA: TGTGCCTCCTTATGGGGGGGTGAGCAGTTCTTC
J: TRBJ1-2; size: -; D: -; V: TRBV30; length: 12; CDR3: CAWSDSNYGYTF; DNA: TGTGCCTGGAGTGACAGTAACTATGGCTACACCTTC
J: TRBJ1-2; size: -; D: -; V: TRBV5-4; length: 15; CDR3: CASSLAGGGGYGYTF; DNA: TGTGCCAGCAGCTTGGCCGGTGGCGGCGGATATGGCTACACCTTC
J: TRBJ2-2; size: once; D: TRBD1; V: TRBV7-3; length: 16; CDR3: CASSWGTATRTGELFF; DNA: TGTGCCAGCAGCTGGGGGACAGCAACTCGTACCGGGGAGCTGTTTTTT
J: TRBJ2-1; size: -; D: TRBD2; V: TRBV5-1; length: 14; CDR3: CASREREIYNEQFF; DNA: TGCGCCAGCAGAGAGCGGGAGATCTACAATGAGCAGTTCTTC
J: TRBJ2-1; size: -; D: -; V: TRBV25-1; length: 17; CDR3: CASSEGFLRGGYNEQFF; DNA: TGTGCCAGCAGTGAAGGGTTCTTGCGGGGCGGCTACAATGAGCAGTTCTTC
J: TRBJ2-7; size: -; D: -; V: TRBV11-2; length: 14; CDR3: CASSPTLTIYEQYF; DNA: TGTGCCAGCAGCCCCACTCTTACCATCTACGAGCAGTACTTC
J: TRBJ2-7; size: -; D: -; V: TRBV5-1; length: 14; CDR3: CASTKLGASYEQYF; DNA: TGCGCCAGCACAAAATTGGGGGCGTCCTACGAGCAGTACTTC
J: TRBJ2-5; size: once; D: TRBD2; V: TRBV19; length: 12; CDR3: CATSGGWKTQYF; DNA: TGTGCCACCTCGGGAGGATGGAAGACCCAGTACTTC
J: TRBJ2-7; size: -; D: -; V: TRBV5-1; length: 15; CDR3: CASSLDRALSYEQYF; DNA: TGCGCCAGCAGCTTGGACAGGGCACTTTCCTACGAGCAGTACTTC
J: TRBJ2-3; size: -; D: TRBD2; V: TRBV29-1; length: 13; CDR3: CSVEELAGDTQYF; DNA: TGCAGCGTTGAAGAGTTAGCGGGAGATACGCAGTATTTT
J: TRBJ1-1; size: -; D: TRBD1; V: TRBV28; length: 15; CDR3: CASTEAGTGGHEAFF; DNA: TGTGCCAGCACCGAAGCGGGGACAGGGGGTCATGAAGCTTTCTTT
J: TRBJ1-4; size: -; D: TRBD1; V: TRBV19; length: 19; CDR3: CASSIDPWTDRVTGEKLFF; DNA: TGTGCCAGTAGTATAGATCCTTGGACCGACAGGGTTACAGGTGAAAAACTGTTTTTT
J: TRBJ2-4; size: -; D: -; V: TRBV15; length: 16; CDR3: CATSRRTELAKNIQYF; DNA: TGTGCCACCAGCAGACGGACAGAGCTAGCCAAAAACATTCAGTACTTC
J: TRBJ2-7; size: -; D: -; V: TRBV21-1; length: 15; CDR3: CASSKGRTVSYEQYF; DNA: TGTGCCAGCAGCAAAGGGAGGACAGTTTCCTACGAGCAGTACTTC
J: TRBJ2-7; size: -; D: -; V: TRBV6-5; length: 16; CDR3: CASSYSIGERVNEQYF; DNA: TGTGCCAGCAGTTACTCGATCGGGGAACGGGTAAACGAGCAGTACTTC
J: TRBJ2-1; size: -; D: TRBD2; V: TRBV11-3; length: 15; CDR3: CASSFGGGSYNEQFF; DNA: TGTGCCAGCAGCTTCGGCGGGGGCTCCTACAATGAGCAGTTCTTC
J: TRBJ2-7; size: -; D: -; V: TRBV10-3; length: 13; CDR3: CAISRGSSYEQYF; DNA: TGTGCCATCAGCCGGGGGAGCTCCTACGAGCAGTACTTC
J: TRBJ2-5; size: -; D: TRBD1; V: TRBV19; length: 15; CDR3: CATRDRGLPQETQYF; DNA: TGTGCCACCAGGGACAGGGGATTACCACAAGAGACCCAGTACTTC
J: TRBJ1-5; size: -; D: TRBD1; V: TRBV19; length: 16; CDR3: CASNPGTGEVNQPQHF; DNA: TGTGCCAGTAATCCTGGGACAGGGGAGGTCAATCAGCCCCAGCATTTT
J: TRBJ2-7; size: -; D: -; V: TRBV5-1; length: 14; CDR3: CASSLVGPTYEQYF; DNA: TGCGCCAGCAGCTTGGTGGGGCCGACCTACGAGCAGTACTTC
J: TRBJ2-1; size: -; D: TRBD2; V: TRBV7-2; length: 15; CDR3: CASSLTIAGGPEQFF; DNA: TGTGCCAGCAGCTTAACGATAGCGGGAGGGCCTGAGCAGTTCTTC
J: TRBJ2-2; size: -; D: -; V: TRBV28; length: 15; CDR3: CASHAGDSNTGELFF; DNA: TGTGCCAGCCACGCGGGTGACTCGAACACCGGGGAGCTGTTTTTT
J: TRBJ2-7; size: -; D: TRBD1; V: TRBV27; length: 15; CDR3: CASSLWDRGPYEQYF; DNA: TGTGCCAGCAGTTTGTGGGACAGGGGGCCGTACGAGCAGTACTTC
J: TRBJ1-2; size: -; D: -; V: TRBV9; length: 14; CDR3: CASSVDRSNYGYTF; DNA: TGTGCCAGCAGCGTAGATCGGTCTAACTATGGCTACACCTTC
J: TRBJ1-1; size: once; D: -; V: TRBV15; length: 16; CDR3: CATSRVRQPMNTEAFF; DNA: TGTGCCACCAGCAGAGTTAGACAGCCCATGAACACTGAAGCTTTCTTT
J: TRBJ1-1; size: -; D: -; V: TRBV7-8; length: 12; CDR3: CASSSWNTEAFF; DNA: TGTGCCAGCAGTTCGTGGAACACTGAAGCTTTCTTT
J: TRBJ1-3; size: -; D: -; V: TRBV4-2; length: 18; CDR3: CASSQAFKGDLSGNTIYF; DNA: TGTGCCAGCAGCCAAGCTTTTAAGGGAGACCTTTCTGGAAACACCATATATTTT
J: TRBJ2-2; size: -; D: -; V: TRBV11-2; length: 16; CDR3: CASSLLAGRLSGELFF; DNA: TGTGCCAGCAGCTTGTTGGCGGGGCGGTTGTCCGGGGAGCTGTTTTTT
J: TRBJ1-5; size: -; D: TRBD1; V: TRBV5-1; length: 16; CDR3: CASSPGDRGFNQPQHF; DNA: TGCGCCAGCAGCCCGGGGGACAGGGGGTTCAATCAGCCCCAGCATTTT
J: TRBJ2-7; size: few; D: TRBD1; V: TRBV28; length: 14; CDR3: CASSLRTGGNEQYF; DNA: TGTGCCAGCAGTCTTCGGACAGGGGGTAATGAGCAGTACTTC
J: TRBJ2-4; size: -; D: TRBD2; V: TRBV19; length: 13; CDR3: CASGSGRRNIQYF; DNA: TGTGCCAGTGGTAGCGGGAGGAGGAACATTCAGTACTTC
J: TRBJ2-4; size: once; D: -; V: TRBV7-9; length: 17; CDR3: CASSFVEVTLAKNIQYF; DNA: TGTGCCAGCAGCTTCGTTGAAGTGACATTAGCCAAAAACATTCAGTACTTC
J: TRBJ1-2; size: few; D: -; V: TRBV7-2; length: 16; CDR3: CASSSTTGTHGYGYTF; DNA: TGTGCCAGCAGCTCCACCACGGGGACTCACGGTTATGGCTACACCTTC
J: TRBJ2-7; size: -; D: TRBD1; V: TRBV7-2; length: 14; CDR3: CASSSRQGTYEQYF; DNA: TGTGCCAGCAGCTCAAGACAGGGGACCTACGAGCAGTACTTC
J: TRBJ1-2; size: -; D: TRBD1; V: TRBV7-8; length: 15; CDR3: CASSSSGTGANGYTF; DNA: TGTGCCAGCAGCTCCTCCGGGACAGGGGCAAATGGCTACACCTTC
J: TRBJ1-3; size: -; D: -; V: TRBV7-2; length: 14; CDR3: CASSYSASGNTIYF; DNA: TGTGCCAGCAGCTACAGTGCCTCTGGAAACACCATATATTTT
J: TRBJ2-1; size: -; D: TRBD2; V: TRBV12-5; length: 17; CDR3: CASGLVQLAGTYNEQFF; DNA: TGTGCTAGTGGTTTGGTACAACTAGCGGGAACTTACAATGAGCAGTTCTTC
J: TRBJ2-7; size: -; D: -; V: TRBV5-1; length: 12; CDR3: CASSLGTGVWYF; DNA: TGCGCCAGCAGCTTGGGGACGGGAGTCTGGTACTTC